The rows below give T cell receptor beta chains drawn from one sample of a study of cytomegalovirus exposure and HLA in healthy donors. Sequencing used immunoSEQ multiplex PCR; TCRdb keeps in-frame clones, though not all of them. The sample carries some 130,000 clones, 70% to 85% recorded once. Sequencing input: PBMCs. These receptor sequences come from a man aged 40-50 years in good health and CMV-seropositive. Each CDR3 is given with its conserved first and last residue. A D gene is named only where the DNA matches it firmly.

V gene: TRBV5-1; D gene: -; J gene: TRBJ1-1; CDR3 protein: CASSWTMNTEAFF
V gene: TRBV7-8; D gene: -; J gene: TRBJ1-5; CDR3 protein: CASSLTQGYGNQPQHF
V gene: TRBV5-4; D gene: -; J gene: TRBJ1-1; CDR3 protein: CASSPVNTEAFF
V gene: TRBV6-5; D gene: -; J gene: TRBJ2-7; CDR3 protein: CASSYSRTISYEQYF
V gene: TRBV28; D gene: -; J gene: TRBJ2-4; CDR3 protein: CATQTEAKNIQYF
V gene: TRBV30; D gene: TRBD2; J gene: TRBJ2-2; CDR3 protein: CAGGGGRTGELFF
V gene: TRBV12-5; D gene: -; J gene: TRBJ1-2; CDR3 protein: CASGTAGLSNYGYTF
V gene: TRBV7-9; D gene: -; J gene: TRBJ2-2; CDR3 protein: CANRPGYANTGELFF
V gene: TRBV29-1; D gene: TRBD1; J gene: TRBJ2-7; CDR3 protein: CSVEGTGSDEQYF
V gene: TRBV10-2; D gene: -; J gene: TRBJ2-3; CDR3 protein: CASSNGESTDTQYF
V gene: TRBV10-3; D gene: -; J gene: TRBJ1-3; CDR3 protein: CAISESGGAGNTIYF
V gene: TRBV27; D gene: TRBD2; J gene: TRBJ2-1; CDR3 protein: CASSNLAGSSYNEQFF
V gene: TRBV18; D gene: -; J gene: TRBJ2-7; CDR3 protein: CASSESGPGEQYF
V gene: TRBV28; D gene: -; J gene: TRBJ1-6; CDR3 protein: CASLSSYNSPLHF
V gene: TRBV29-1; D gene: -; J gene: -; CDR3 protein: CSARDTGELFF
V gene: TRBV15; D gene: TRBD1; J gene: TRBJ1-2; CDR3 protein: CATSIGQGYGYTF
V gene: TRBV29-1; D gene: -; J gene: TRBJ1-4; CDR3 protein: CSVAWTLGEKLFF
V gene: TRBV18; D gene: TRBD1; J gene: TRBJ2-5; CDR3 protein: CASSPGRGETQYF
V gene: TRBV14; D gene: -; J gene: TRBJ1-1; CDR3 protein: CASAGDMNTEAFF
V gene: TRBV27; D gene: TRBD2; J gene: TRBJ2-7; CDR3 protein: CASSLIAGGPYEQYF
V gene: TRBV13; D gene: -; J gene: TRBJ1-2; CDR3 protein: CASSLTRTEYGYTF
V gene: TRBV19; D gene: -; J gene: TRBJ1-5; CDR3 protein: CASSIGQMGNQPQHF
V gene: TRBV6-5; D gene: TRBD1; J gene: TRBJ1-2; CDR3 protein: CASSYLGTENYGYTF
V gene: TRBV10-3; D gene: -; J gene: TRBJ1-3; CDR3 protein: CAISESTGGDTIYF
V gene: TRBV19; D gene: TRBD1; J gene: TRBJ2-1; CDR3 protein: CASTTRDSNEQFF
V gene: TRBV5-6; D gene: -; J gene: TRBJ2-5; CDR3 protein: CASSLSSNSEQYQETQYF
V gene: TRBV27; D gene: TRBD1; J gene: TRBJ1-2; CDR3 protein: CASSPQGAGGYTF
V gene: TRBV7-8; D gene: -; J gene: TRBJ1-6; CDR3 protein: CASSLGTREALHF
V gene: TRBV7-3; D gene: -; J gene: TRBJ1-6; CDR3 protein: CASSSSGGYNNSPLHF
V gene: TRBV11-3; D gene: -; J gene: TRBJ2-7; CDR3 protein: CASSPRGGDEQYF